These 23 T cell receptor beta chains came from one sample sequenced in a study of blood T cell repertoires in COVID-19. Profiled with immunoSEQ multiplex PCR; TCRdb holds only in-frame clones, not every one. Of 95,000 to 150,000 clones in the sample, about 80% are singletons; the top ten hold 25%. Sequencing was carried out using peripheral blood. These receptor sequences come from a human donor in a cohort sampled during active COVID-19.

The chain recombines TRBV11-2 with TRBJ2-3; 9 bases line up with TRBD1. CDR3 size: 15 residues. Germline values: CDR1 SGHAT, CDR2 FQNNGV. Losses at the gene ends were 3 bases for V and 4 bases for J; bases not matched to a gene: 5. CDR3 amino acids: CASSLADRGADTQYF. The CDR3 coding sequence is TGTGCCAGCAGCTTGGCGGACAGGGGCGCAGATACGCAGTATTTT.

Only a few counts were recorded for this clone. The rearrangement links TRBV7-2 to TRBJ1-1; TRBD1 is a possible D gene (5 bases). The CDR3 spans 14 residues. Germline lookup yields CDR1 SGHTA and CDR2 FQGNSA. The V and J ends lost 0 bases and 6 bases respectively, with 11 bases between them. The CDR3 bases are TGTGCCAGCAGCTTAGCGGGACTAAGTCCTGAAGCTTTCTTT. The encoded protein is CASSLAGLSPEAFF.

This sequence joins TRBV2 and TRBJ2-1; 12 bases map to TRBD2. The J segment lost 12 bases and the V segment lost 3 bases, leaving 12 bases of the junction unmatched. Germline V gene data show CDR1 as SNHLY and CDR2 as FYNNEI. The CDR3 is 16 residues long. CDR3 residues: CASSDSASGGASGQFF. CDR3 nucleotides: TGTGCCAGCAGTGACTCCGCTAGCGGGGGGGCCTCGGGGCAGTTCTTC.

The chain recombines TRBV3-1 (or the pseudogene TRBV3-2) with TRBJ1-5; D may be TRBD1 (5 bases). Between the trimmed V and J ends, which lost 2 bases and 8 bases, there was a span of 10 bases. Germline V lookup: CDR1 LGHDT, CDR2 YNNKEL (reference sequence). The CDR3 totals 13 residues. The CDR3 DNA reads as TGTGCCAGCAGCCAAAGGGGAACGGAGCCCCAGCATTTT. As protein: CASSQRGTEPQHF.

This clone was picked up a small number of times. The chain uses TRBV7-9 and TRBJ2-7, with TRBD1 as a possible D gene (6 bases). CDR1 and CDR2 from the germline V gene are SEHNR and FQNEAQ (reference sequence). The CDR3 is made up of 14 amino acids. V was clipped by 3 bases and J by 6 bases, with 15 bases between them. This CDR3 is CASSLLGAQREQYF. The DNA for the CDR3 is TGTGCCAGCAGCTTGTTGGGGGCCCAACGCGAGCAGTACTTC. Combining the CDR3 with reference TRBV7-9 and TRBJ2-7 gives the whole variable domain DTGVSQNPRHKITKRGQNVTFRCDPISEHNRLYWYRQTLGQGPEFLTYFQNEAQLEKSRLLSDRFSAERPKGSFSTLEIQRTEQGDSAMYLCASSLLGAQREQYFGPGTRLTVT.

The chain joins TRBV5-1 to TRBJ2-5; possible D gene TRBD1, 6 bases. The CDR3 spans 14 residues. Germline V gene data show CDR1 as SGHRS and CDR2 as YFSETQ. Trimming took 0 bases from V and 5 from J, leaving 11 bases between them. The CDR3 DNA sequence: TGCGCCAGCAGCTTGGGGAACAGGGCTGAGACCCAGTACTTC. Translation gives CASSLGNRAETQYF.

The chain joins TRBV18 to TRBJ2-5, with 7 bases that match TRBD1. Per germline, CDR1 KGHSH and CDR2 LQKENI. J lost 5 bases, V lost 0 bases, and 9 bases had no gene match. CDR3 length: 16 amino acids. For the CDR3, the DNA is TGTGCCAGCTCACCACCGTTCAGGGACAGCAGGGAGACCCAGTACTTC. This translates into CASSPPFRDSRETQYF.

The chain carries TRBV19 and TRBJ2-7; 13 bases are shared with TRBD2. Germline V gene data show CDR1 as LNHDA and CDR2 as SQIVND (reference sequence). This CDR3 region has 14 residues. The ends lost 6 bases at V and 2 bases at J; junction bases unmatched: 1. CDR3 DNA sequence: TGTGCCAGTAGACTAGCGGGAGGGCCCTACGAGCAGTACTTC. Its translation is CASRLAGGPYEQYF. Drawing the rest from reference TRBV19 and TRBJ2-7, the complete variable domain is DGGITQSPKYLFRKEGQNVTLSCEQNLNHDAMYWYRQDPGQGLRLIYYSQIVNDFQKGDIAEGYSVSREKKESFPLTVTSAQKNPTAFYLCASRLAGGPYEQYFGPGTRLTVT.

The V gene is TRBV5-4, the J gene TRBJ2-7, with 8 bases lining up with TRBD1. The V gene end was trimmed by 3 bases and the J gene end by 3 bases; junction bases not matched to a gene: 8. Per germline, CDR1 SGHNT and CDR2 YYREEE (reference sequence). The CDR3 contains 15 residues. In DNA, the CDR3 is TGTGCCAGCAGCTCAAGGACAGGGAGCGTCTACGAGCAGTACTTC. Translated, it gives CASSSRTGSVYEQYF.

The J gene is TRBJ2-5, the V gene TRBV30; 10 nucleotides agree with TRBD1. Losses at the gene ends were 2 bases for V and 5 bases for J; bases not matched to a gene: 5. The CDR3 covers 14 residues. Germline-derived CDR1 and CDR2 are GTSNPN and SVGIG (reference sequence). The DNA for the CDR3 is TGTGCCTGGAGTAAGACAGGGGGCGGCGAGACCCAGTACTTC. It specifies CAWSKTGGGETQYF.

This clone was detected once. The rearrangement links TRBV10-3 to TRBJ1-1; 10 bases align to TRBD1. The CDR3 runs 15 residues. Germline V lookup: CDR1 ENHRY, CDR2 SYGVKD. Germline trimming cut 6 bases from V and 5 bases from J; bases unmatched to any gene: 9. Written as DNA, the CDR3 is TGTGCCATCAGCCAAGCGGGACAGGGGAGGACTGAAGCTTTCTTT. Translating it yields CAISQAGQGRTEAFF.

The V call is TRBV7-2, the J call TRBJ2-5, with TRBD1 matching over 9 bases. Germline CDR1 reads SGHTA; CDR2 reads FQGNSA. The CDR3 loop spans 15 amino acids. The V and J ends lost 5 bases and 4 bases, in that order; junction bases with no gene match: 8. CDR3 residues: CASSPRDRARETQYF. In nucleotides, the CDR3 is TGTGCCAGCAGCCCCCGGGACAGGGCGAGAGAGACCCAGTACTTC.

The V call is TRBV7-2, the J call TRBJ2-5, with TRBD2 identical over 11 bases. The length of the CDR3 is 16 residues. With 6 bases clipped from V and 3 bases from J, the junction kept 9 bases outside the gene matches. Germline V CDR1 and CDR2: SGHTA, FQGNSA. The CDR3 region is CASRTTSGMGEETQYF. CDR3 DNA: TGTGCCAGCAGAACGACTAGCGGGATGGGGGAAGAGACCCAGTACTTC.

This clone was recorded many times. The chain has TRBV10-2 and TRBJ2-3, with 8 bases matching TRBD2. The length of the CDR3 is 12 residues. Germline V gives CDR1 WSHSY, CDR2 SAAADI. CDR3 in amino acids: CAAGGYTDTQYF. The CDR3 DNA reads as TGCGCTGCGGGGGGATACACAGATACGCAGTATTTT.

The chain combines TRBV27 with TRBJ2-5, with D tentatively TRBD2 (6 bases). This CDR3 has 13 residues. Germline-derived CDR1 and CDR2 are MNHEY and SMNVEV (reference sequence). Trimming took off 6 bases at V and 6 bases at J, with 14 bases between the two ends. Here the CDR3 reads CASRRDSDKTQYF. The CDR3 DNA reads TGTGCCAGCAGACGGGACTCTGATAAGACCCAGTACTTC.

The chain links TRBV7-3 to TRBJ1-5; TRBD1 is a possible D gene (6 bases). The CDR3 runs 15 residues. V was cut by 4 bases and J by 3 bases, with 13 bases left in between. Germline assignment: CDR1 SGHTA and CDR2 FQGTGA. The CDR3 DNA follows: TGTGCCAGCAGCTCCCAGGGGTCGAACAATCAGCCCCAGCATTTT. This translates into CASSSQGSNNQPQHF.

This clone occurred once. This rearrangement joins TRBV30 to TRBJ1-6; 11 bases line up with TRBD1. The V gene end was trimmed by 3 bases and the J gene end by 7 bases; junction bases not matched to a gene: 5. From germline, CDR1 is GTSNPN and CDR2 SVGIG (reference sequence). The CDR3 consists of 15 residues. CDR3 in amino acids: CAWRTGTGGNSPLHF. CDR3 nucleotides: TGTGCCTGGAGGACCGGGACAGGGGGGAATTCACCCCTCCACTTT.

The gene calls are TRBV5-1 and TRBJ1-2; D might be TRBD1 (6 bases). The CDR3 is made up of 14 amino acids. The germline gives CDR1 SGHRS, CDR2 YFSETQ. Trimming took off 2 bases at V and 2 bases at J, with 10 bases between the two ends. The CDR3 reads CASSLPGQNYGYTF. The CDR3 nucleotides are TGCGCCAGCAGCTTACCCGGACAGAACTATGGCTACACCTTC.

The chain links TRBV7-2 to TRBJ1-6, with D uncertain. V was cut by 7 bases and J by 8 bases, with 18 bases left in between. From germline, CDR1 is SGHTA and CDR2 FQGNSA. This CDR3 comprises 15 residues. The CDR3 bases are TGTGCCAGCACCAGGCGTTCCAGTTCGGATTCACCCCTCCACTTT. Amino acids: CASTRRSSSDSPLHF.

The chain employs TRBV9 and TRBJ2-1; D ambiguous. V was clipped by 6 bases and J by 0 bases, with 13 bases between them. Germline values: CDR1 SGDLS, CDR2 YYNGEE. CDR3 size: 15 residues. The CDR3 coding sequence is TGTGCCAGCACTGTCGGATACAGCTCCTACAATGAGCAGTTCTTC. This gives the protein CASTVGYSSYNEQFF.

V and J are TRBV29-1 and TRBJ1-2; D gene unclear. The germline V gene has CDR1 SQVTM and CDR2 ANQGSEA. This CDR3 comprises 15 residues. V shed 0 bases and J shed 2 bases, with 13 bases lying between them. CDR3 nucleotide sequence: TGCAGCGTTGAAGATCGGGAGGCCGCCAACTATGGCTACACCTTC. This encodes CSVEDREAANYGYTF.

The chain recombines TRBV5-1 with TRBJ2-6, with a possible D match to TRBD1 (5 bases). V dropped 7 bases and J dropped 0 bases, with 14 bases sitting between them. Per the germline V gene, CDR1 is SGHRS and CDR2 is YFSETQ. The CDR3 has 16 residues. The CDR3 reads CASLLDTNSGANVLTF. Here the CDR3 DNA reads TGCGCCAGCCTCCTGGACACAAACTCTGGGGCCAACGTCCTGACTTTC.

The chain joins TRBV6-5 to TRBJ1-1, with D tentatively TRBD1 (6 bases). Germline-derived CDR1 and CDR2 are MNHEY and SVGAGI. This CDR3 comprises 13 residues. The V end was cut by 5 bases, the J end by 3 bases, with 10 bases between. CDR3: CASSRDTYTEAFF. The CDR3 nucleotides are TGTGCCAGCAGTAGGGACACTTACACTGAAGCTTTCTTT.